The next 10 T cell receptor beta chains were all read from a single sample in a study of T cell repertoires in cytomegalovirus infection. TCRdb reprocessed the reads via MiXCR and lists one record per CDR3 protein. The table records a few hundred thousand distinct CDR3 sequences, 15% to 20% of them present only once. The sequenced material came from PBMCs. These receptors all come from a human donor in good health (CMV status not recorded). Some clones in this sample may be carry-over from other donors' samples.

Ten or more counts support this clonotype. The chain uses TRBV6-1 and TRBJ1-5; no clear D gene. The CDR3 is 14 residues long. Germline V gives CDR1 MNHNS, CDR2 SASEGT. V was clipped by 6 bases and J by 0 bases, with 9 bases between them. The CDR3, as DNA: TGTGCCAGCAGCGGGCAAAATAGCAATCAGCCCCAGCATTTT. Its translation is CASSGQNSNQPQHF.

The CDR3 loop reads CASRMWVNEQFF. In nucleotides, the CDR3 is TGTGCCAGCAGAATGTGGGTCAATGAGCAGTTCTTC. The gene calls are TRBV6-1 and TRBJ2-1, with D hard to call. In germline, CDR1 is MNHNS, CDR2 SASEGT. The CDR3 totals 12 residues. The germline V and J ends were trimmed by 6 bases and 6 bases, with 9 bases remaining between them.

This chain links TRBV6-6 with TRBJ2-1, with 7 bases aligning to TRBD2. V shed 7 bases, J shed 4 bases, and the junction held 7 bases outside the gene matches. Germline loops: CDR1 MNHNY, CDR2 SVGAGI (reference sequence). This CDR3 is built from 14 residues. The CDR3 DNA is TGTGCCAGCAACGGGGGGATTTTATACAATGAGCAGTTCTTC. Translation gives CASNGGILYNEQFF.

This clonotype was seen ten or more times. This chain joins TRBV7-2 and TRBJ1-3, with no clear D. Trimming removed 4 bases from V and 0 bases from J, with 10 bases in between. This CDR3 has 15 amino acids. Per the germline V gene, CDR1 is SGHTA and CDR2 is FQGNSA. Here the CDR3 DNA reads TGTGCCAGCAGCTCTAGGATTTCCTCTGGAAACACCATATATTTT. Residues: CASSSRISSGNTIYF.

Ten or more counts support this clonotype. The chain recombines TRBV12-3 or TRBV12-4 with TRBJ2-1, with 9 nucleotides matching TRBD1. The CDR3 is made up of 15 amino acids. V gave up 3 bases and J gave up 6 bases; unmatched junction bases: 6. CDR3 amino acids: CASSFWDRARNEQFF. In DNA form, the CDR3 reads TGTGCCAGCAGTTTTTGGGACAGGGCCCGCAATGAGCAGTTCTTC.

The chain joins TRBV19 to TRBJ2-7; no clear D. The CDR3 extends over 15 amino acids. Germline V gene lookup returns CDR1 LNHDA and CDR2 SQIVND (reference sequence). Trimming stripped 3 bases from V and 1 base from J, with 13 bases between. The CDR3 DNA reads TGTGCCAGTAGTATGAGACGTGGTGGTTCCTACGAGCAGTACTTC. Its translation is CASSMRRGGSYEQYF.

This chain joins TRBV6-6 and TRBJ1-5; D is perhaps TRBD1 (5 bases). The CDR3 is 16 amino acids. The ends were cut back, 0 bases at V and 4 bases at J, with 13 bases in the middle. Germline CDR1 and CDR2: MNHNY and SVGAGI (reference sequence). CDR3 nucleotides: TGTGCCAGCAGTTACTCGCGAGGAGCAGGGAATCAGCCCCAGCATTTT. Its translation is CASSYSRGAGNQPQHF.

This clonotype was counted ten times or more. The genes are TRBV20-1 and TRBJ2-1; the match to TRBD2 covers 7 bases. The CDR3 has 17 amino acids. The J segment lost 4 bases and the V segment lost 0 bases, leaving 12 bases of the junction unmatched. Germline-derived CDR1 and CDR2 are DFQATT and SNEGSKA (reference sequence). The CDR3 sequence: CSARDYVGGGGYNEQFF. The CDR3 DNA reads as TGCAGTGCTAGAGATTACGTTGGAGGCGGGGGTTACAATGAGCAGTTCTTC.

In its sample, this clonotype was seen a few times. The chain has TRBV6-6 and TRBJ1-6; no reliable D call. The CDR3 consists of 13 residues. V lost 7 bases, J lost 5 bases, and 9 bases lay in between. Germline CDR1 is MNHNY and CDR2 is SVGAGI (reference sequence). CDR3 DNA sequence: TGTGCCAGCAAGCAATACGATAATTCACCCCTCCACTTT. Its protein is CASKQYDNSPLHF.

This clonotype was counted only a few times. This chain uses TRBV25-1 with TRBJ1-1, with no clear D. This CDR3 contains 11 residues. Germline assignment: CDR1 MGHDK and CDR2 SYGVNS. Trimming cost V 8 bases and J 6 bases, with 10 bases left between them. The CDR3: CASAGVSEAFF. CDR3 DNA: TGTGCCAGCGCGGGAGTTTCTGAAGCTTTCTTT.